This T cell receptor (beta chain) originates from a study of shared clonotypes between healthy human individuals. Execution of the assay was at deep level. Generated by immunoSEQ multiplex PCR, the TCRdb table keeps only in-frame clones and is missing some. The sample records about 2 million clones, 85% to 95% being singletons. Remarks on this clone: Its antigen is unknown. Other DNA sequences within the sample encode an identical CDR3.

V was pared by 1 base and J by 4 bases, with 5 bases between. CDR3 length equals 12 residues. The V gene's germline CDR1 is MNHNS and CDR2 SASEGT. Findings and caveats of the study: Unshared clonotypes carried lower generation probabilities than those common to all four donors. Although depth was large, rarefaction showed that sequencing of the sorted subsets was incomplete.

Sequencing was carried out using naive CD4+ T cells sorted from blood. The subset was: CD45RA+ positively selected. The chain is built from TRBV6-1 and TRBJ2-7, with a weak D call TRBD2 (5 bases). The TCR originated in a man aged 18 to 30 in good health. The CDR3 loop is CASSEGGYEQYF. In nucleotides, the CDR3 is TGTGCCAGCAGTGAAGGCGGGTACGAGCAGTACTTC.